This TCR beta chain was observed in a study of blood T cell repertoires in COVID-19. Study-wide background: PBMCs, B-cell-depleted T cells, or T cells provided the cDNA or gDNA that made up the material.

A remark on this clone: This same CDR3 is encoded by further DNA sequences in the sample.

Authors' analysis steps: The assay estimated nucleated cells by amplifying reference gene primers. TCRdb keeps only in-frame clones here, not all; method: immunoSEQ multiplex PCR. That table gives V, J and clone size, and the DNA gave D and trimming. Among 150,000 to 200,000 clones listed, around nine tenths were seen once. Recruited during active infection, patients (from Seattle) were subsequently followed longitudinally. The V gene lost 0 bases and the J gene lost 5 bases, with 5 bases spanning the gap. From germline, CDR1 is SGHRS and CDR2 YFSETQ. The CDR3 extends over 13 amino acids. The V and J genes are TRBV5-1 and TRBJ1-4, with D unclear. This receptor was obtained from a woman between 65 and 79 years old with COVID-19, enrolled during active disease. The sequencing sample was made of peripheral blood. The CDR3 protein is CASSLGENEKLFF. CDR3 DNA sequence: TGCGCCAGCAGCTTGGGTGAGAATGAAAAACTGTTTTTT.